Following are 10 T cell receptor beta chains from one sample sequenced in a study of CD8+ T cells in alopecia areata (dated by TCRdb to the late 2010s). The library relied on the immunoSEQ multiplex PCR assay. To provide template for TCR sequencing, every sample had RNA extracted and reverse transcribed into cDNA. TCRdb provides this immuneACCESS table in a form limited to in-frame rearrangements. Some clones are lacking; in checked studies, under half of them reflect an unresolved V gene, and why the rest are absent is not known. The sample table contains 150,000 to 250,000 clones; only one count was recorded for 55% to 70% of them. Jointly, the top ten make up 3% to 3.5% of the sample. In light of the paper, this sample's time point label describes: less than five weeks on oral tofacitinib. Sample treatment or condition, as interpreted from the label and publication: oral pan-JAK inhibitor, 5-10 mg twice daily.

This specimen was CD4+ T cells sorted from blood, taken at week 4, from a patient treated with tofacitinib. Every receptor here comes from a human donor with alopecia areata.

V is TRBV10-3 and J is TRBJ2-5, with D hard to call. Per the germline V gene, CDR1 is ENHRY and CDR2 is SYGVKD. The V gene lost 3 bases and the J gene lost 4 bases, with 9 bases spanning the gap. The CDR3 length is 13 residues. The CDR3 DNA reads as TGTGCCATCAGTGATTTAGACCGAGAGACCCAGTACTTC. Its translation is CAISDLDRETQYF.

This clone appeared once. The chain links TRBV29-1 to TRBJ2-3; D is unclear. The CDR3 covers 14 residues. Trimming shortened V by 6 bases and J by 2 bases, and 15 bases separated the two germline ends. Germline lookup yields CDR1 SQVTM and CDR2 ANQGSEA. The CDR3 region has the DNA TGCAGCGTGAGGACGAAGTCCTCCACAGATACGCAGTATTTT. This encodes CSVRTKSSTDTQYF.

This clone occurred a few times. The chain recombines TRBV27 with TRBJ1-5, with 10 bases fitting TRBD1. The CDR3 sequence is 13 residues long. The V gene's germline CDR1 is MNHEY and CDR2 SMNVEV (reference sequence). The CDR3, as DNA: TGTGCGGGGGGGACAGGGGCGAATCAGCCCCAGCATTTT. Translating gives CAGGTGANQPQHF.

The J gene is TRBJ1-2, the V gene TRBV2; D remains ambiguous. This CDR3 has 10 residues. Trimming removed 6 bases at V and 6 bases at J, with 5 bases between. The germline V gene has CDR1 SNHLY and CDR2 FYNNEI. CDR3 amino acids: CASSLDGYTF. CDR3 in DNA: TGTGCCAGCAGCCTGGATGGCTACACCTTC.

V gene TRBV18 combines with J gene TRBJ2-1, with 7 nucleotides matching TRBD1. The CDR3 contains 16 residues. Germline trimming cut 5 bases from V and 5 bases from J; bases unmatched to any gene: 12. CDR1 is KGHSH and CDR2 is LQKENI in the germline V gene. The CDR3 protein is CASSSDRQNTHNEQFF. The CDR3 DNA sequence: TGTGCCAGCTCATCGGACAGGCAAAATACCCACAATGAGCAGTTCTTC.

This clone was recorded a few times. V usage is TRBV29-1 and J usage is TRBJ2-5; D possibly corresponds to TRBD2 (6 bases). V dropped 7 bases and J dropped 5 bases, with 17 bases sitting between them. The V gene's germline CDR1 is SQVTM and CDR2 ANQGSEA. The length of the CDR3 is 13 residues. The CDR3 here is CSGRLVRGETQYF. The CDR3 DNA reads TGCAGCGGGCGACTAGTTCGGGGGGAGACCCAGTACTTC. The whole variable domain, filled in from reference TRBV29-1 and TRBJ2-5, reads SAVISQKPSRDICQRGTSLTIQCQVDSQVTMMFWYRQQPGQSLTLIATANQGSEATYESGFVIDKFPISRPNLTFSTLTVSNMSPEDSSIYLCSGRLVRGETQYFGPGTRLLVL.

This chain's CDR3 is CASSYSGVNTEAFF. CDR3 nucleotide sequence: TGTGCCAGCAGTTACTCGGGGGTGAACACTGAAGCTTTCTTT. The V gene is TRBV6-5, the J gene TRBJ1-1, with D perhaps matching TRBD1 (5 bases). CDR1 and CDR2 from the germline V gene are MNHEY and SVGAGI. This CDR3 spans 14 amino acids. Trimming cost V 0 bases and J 0 bases, with 5 bases left between them.

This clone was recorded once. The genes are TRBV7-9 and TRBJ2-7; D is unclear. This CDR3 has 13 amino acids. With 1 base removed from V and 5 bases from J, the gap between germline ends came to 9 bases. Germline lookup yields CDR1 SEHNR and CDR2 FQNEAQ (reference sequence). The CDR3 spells CASSLGGWDEQYF. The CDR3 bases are TGTGCCAGCAGCTTAGGAGGTTGGGACGAGCAGTACTTC.

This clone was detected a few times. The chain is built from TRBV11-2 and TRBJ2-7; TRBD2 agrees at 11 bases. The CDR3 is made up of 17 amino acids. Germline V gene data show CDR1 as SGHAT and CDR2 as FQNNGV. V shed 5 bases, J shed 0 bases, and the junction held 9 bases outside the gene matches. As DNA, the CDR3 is TGTGCCAGCAGCACCAGACTAGCGGGACCCTCCTCCTACGAGCAGTACTTC. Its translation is CASSTRLAGPSSYEQYF.

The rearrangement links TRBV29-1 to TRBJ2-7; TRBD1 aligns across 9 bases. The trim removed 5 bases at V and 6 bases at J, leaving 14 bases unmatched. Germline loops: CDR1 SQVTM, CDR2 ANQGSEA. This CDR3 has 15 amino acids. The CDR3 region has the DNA TGCAGCGTTCAAGTGAGGGGACAGGGTTTTGGCGAGCAGTACTTC. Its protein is CSVQVRGQGFGEQYF.